This T cell receptor (beta chain) emerged from a study of CD8+CD57+ T cells in acquired aplastic anemia. Overall study results and limits: Patients and controls shared twenty-nine CD8+ CDR3 sequences, which appeared highly expressed in patients and within their immunodominant clones.

The CDR3 loop spans 15 amino acids. V dropped 4 bases and J dropped 4; count of bases not matched to a gene: 6. Germline CDR1 reads SGHRS; CDR2 reads YFSETQ. Genomic DNA, serving as template, underwent TCR beta VDJ and CDR3 profiling. TCRdb analysed the reads with MiXCR anew, one entry per CDR3 protein. The top ten clones hold approximately 2.9% of a sample with around 170,000 distinct CDR3 sequences, about half of them seen once. This clonotype occurred many times. Its antigen remains unidentified. The chain couples TRBV5-1 to TRBJ1-2; 11 nucleotides align to TRBD1. The receptor was derived from a human donor in good health. Sequenced material: sorted CD4+, CD8+, or CD8+CD57+ T cells (not recorded which) from PBMCs. Written as DNA, the CDR3 is TGCGCCAGCAGCGTCGCGGGACAGGGGGGCTATGGCTACACCTTC. This codes for CASSVAGQGGYGYTF.